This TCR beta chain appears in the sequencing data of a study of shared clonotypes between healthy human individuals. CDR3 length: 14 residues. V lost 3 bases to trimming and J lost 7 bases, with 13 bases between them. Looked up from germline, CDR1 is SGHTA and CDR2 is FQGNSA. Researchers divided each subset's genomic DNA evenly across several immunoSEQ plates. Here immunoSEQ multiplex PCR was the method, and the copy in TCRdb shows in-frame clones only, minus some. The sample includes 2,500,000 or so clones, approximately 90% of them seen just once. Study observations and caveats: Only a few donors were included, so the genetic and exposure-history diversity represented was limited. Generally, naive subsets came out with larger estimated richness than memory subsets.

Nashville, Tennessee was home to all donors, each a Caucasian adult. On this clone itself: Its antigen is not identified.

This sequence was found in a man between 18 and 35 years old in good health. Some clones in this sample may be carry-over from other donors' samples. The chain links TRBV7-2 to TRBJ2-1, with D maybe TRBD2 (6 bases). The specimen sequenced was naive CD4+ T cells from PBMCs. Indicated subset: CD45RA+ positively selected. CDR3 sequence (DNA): TGTGCCAGCAGCTTGCGAACTAGCATAAATGAGCAGTTCTTC. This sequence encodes CASSLRTSINEQFF.